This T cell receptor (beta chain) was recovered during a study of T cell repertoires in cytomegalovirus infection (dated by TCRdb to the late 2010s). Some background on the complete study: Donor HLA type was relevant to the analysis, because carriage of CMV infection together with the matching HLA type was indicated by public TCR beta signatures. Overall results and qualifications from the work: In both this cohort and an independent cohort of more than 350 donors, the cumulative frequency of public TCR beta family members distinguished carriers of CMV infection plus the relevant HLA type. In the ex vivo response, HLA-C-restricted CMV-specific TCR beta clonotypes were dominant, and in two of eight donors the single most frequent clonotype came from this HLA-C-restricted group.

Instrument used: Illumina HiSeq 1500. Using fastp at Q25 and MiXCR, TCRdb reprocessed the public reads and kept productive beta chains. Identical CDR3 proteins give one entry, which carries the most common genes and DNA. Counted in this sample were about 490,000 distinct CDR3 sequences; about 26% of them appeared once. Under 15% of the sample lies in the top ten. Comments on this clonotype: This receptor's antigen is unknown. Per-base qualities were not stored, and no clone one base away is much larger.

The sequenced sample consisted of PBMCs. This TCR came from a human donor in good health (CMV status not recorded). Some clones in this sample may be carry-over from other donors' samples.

The CDR3 protein is CASSLPGPQAYEQYF. The sequence in DNA is TGTGCCAGCAGCCTGCCGGGACCTCAGGCCTACGAGCAGTACTTC. The rearranged chain carries TRBV7-9 and TRBJ2-7; the D gene is possibly TRBD1 or TRBD2, with 5 bases matching each. Measured from the cysteine to the phenylalanine, the CDR3 is 15 residues long. Solely the CDR3 DNA is kept, with 45 bases framed from the first base. Per the germline V gene (reference sequence), SEHNR is the CDR1 and FQNEAQ is the CDR2. The trim is 5 bases for V and 2 bases for J, with a gap of 16 bases between the germline ends.